This T cell receptor beta chain was retrieved from a study of circulating CD8 cells and anti-PD-1 response in melanoma. Four subsets defined by PD-1 and/or TIGIT were sorted from live CD3+CD8+TCRalphabeta+ cells. The QIAseq Immune Repertoire TCR panel built the libraries from approximately 16 ng of total RNA. TCRdb called the reads again in MiXCR, with one record for every CDR3 protein. This sample has around 140 distinct CDR3 sequences, with 11% to 15% found just once. This clonotype is termed medium-sized. Its ends do not fully match the called genes, so a read error is possible. This CDR3 has 12 amino acids. Per the germline V gene, CDR1 is SGHTA and CDR2 is FQGNSA.

This chain links TRBV7-2 with TRBJ2-1; D is ambiguous. Sequencing was performed on CD8+ T cells from PBMCs, taken at baseline or after one month of anti-PD-1 therapy (not recorded which). The source of this sequence is a human donor with melanoma. CDR3: CASAVSYNERFF. DNA of the CDR3: TGTGCCAGCGCCGTCTCCTACAATGAGCGGTTCTTC.